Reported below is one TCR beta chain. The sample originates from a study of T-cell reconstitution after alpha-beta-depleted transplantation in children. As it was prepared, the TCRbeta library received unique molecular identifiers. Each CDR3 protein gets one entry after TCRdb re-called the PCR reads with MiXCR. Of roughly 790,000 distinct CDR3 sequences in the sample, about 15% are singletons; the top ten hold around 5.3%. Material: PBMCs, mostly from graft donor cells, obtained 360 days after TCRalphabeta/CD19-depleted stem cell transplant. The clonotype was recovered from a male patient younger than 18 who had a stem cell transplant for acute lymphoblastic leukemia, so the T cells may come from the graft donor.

The CDR3 protein is CASRLRQDQPQHF. CDR3 DNA sequence: TGTGCCAGCAGACTGAGACAAGATCAGCCCCAGCATTTT. This chain links TRBV12-3 or TRBV12-4 with TRBJ1-5; unclear D gene. The CDR3 loop spans 13 amino acids. V was shortened by 6 bases and J by 5 bases, with 11 bases between the two germline ends.